This entry concerns a single T cell receptor beta chain. Its antigen is not identified. With 60 Vbeta and 13 Jbeta primers, the PCR was carried out. Method: immunoSEQ multiplex PCR; TCRdb's copy keeps in-frame clones and lacks some. The sample lists under 250,000 clones, around 80% occurring once. The data originate from a study of cytomegalovirus exposure and HLA in healthy donors. Trimming took off 1 base at V and 0 bases at J, with 8 bases between the two ends. CDR1 and CDR2 from the germline V gene are SGHDN and FVKESK. This CDR3 is 15 amino acids long. Study results and limitations: Highly shared variants forming one cluster were likely a sequencing artifact. Some TCR beta chains (around 160 of them) were listed as cytomegalovirus-associated. A previous analysis found most TCR beta V segments productive roughly 87% or roughly 30% of the time. Analysis performed later showed TCR beta chains linked to HLA being more clonally expanded than equally common others.

The chain carries TRBV14 and TRBJ2-3; D is uncertain. The specimen sequenced was PBMCs. This sequence originates from a man aged 25 to 40 in good health and CMV-seronegative. CDR3 in amino acids: CASSQVEDSTDTQYF. DNA of the CDR3: TGTGCCAGCAGCCAAGTAGAGGATAGCACAGATACGCAGTATTTT.